These 4 T cell receptor beta chains share one sample of origin, sequenced in a study of cytomegalovirus exposure and HLA in healthy donors. TCRdb keeps only in-frame clones here, not all; method: immunoSEQ multiplex PCR. The table lists 190,000 or so clones, around 81% of them singletons. Sequencing was carried out using PBMCs. These receptors were obtained from a woman under 30 in good health and CMV-seropositive.

V gene TRBV6-6 combines with J gene TRBJ2-3; 7 bases are shared with TRBD2. There are 16 residues in the CDR3. Germline-derived CDR1 and CDR2 are MNHNY and SVGAGI (reference sequence). Trimming cost V 4 bases and J 0 bases; bases outside gene matches: 7. The CDR3 protein is CASSLMAGVSTDTQYF. The CDR3 bases are TGTGCCAGCAGTTTGATGGCGGGGGTGAGCACAGATACGCAGTATTTT.

V usage is TRBV5-4 and J usage is TRBJ1-2; D is unclear. CDR3 length: 12 residues. V dropped 2 bases and J dropped 6 bases, with 8 bases sitting between them. Looked up from germline, CDR1 is SGHNT and CDR2 is YYREEE (reference sequence). The chain's CDR3 is CASSLDGNGYTF. The DNA for the CDR3 is TGTGCCAGCAGCTTAGACGGGAATGGCTACACCTTC.

V is TRBV29-1 and J is TRBJ1-1, with D unresolved. CDR1 and CDR2 (germline): SQVTM, ANQGSEA. Trimming shortened V by 6 bases and J by 2 bases, and 7 bases separated the two germline ends. The CDR3 totals 11 residues. CDR3 protein: CSVWSNTEAFF. The DNA of the CDR3 is TGCAGCGTCTGGAGTAACACTGAAGCTTTCTTT.

The chain recombines TRBV13 with TRBJ1-5; 8 nucleotides line up with TRBD1. The CDR3 is 14 amino acids. V shed 2 bases, J shed 7 bases, and the junction held 4 bases outside the gene matches. Looked up from germline, CDR1 is PRHDT and CDR2 is FYEKMQ (reference sequence). For the CDR3, the DNA is TGTGCCAGCAGCTTACAGGGGGCACGACAGCCCCAGCATTTT. This codes for CASSLQGARQPQHF.